This TCR beta chain originates from a study of blood T cell repertoires in COVID-19 (dated by TCRdb to the early 2020s). For context, the study as a whole: Samples covering the acute and convalescent phases of COVID-19 were provided by collaborators in the United States, Italy and Spain. The material from the prospective study consisted of cDNA or gDNA derived from T cells, B-cell-depleted T cells, or PBMCs. Deeply sampled blood TCRbeta repertoires from subjects exposed to, actively infected with, or recovered from COVID-19 were included in the dataset. The repertoires were made available in a free public database intended to serve as a resource for research on the immune response to SARS-CoV-2. The samples were drawn from the first 160 participants of the ongoing ImmuneRACE study and from 1,254 subjects provided by 6 global collaborators. Sample metadata almost always included a de-identified subject ID, COVID-19 status, age in years and sex. Where available, HLA class I and class II types were taken from metadata supplied by the sample provider and were not determined by assay-based typing.

Collaborating institutions collected whole blood in K2EDTA tubes following their own protocols. For TCRbeta analysis, collaborators shipped samples as frozen whole blood, isolated PBMCs, or DNA extracted from either of those sample types. General conclusions and limits of the study: The amount of clinical and demographic metadata varied by source and participant and was provided uncurated.

Per the germline V gene (reference sequence), LNHDA is the CDR1 and SQIVND is the CDR2. Trimming takes 5 bases off V and 8 bases off J; junction bases not matched to a gene: 5. The CDR3, from cysteine to phenylalanine, totals 13 residues. Just CDR3 DNA is preserved here, 39 bases in frame from base 1. TCRbeta CDR3 regions were amplified from genomic DNA by means of the immunoSEQ Assay, a bias-controlled multiplex PCR. The authors' analysis ran thus. Nucleated cell counts per sample were estimated from amplification of reference gene primers within the assay. To quantify the absolute abundance of each unique TCRbeta CDR3 rearrangement, sequence reads were collapsed and filtered. For each sample, productive Simpson clonality was calculated as the square root of Simpson's diversity index over productive rearrangements. The table comes from immuneACCESS by way of TCRdb, which keeps in-frame sequences with V and J called. Part of the clones is missing from these tables; in studies checked, under half for an unresolved V gene and the rest for unknown reasons. The V and J calls and the clone size are those of that table, but D and trimming were determined from the DNA. This sample comprises about 310,000 clones, approximately 90% of them detected only once. Clones ranked in the top ten supply about 2.3% of the sample.

Regarding this clone: Its binding antigen is unknown. Base qualities were left out, and no much larger clone turns up one base away.

The sequencing sample was made of peripheral blood. This TCR came from a young man with active or convalescent COVID-19. Recombination connected TRBV19 to TRBJ1-4; 7 middle bases align to TRBD1. The nucleotide sequence is given as TGTGCCAGTAGTGGAGGGGGCCGGGAAAAACTGTTTTTT. Protein translation: CASSGGGREKLFF.